This T cell receptor beta chain emerged from a study of T cell repertoires in cytomegalovirus infection (dated by TCRdb to the late 2010s). Study-level background: The peptide stimulations were aimed at well-studied HLA-B-restricted epitopes as well as recently identified HLA-C-restricted CMV epitopes, whose presentation resists viral immunomodulation. Because public TCR beta signatures pointed to carriage of CMV infection together with the matching HLA type, the HLA type of each donor mattered for the analysis.

Taken with the paper, the label for treatment or condition translates to: in vitro stimulation with specific CMV peptide epitopes to enrich CMV-specific T cells. Concerning this clonotype itself: What this receptor recognizes is not known. Germline is not matched at one junction end, which may reflect a read error.

The sequencer listed for this sample is Illumina HiSeq 1500. TCRdb's own reprocessing of the public reads used fastp at Q25 and MiXCR and kept productive beta chains. Under each unique CDR3 protein, matching rows form one entry showing the most common genes and DNA. This sample is represented by hundreds of thousands of distinct CDR3 sequences; 32% of them were singletons. Approximately 13% of the sample is in the top ten clones. Counted from cysteine to phenylalanine, this CDR3 has 12 amino acids. Only the CDR3 DNA stays, 36 bases, in frame from base 1. The investigation overall reported the following: In both this cohort and an independent cohort of 352 donors, the cumulative frequency of public TCR beta family members distinguished carriers of CMV infection plus the relevant HLA type. The ex vivo response was dominated by HLA-C-restricted CMV-specific TCR beta clonotypes, and the single most frequent clonotype in two of eight donors was supplied by these HLA-C-restricted clonotypes.

Recombination joined TRBV12-3 or TRBV12-4 with TRBJ1-5, with the D gene not confidently named. The TCR was taken from a human donor in good health (CMV status not recorded). Some clones in this sample may be carry-over from other donors' samples. The input for sequencing was cultured CD8+ T cells from PBMCs, taken from culture after CMV antigen stimulation. CDR3 reads: CVSTLLGQPQHF. The sequence in DNA is TGTGTCAGCACCCTTCTGGGCCAGCCCCAGCATTTT.